This section outlines one T cell receptor beta chain sequence together with its context. Its antigen is not identified. Method: immunoSEQ multiplex PCR; TCRdb's copy keeps in-frame clones and lacks some. Of about 28,000 clones listed, around 70% were seen once; the top ten hold 10%. The record originates from a study of vaccination effects on CD4 cells after COVID-19. Looking at the study overall: Post-vaccine specimens were collected at a median of 72 days following the second dose.

General study points: Few convalescent patients were studied, and early post-infection samples were lacking.

After expansion with viral peptide pools in the ViraFEST assay, antigen-specific CD4+ T cells were sequenced. After more than 8 days in culture, the CD4+ T cells were isolated. Of the BNT162b2 and mRNA-1273 vaccines, participants received two doses of one or the other. Prior SARS-CoV-2 infection was absent in the vaccine recipients, as shown by negative nucleocapsid antibodies. Fresh IL-2-containing medium replaced half the medium on days 3 and 7. The sequencing here drew on CD4+ T cells from PBMCs cultured with HCoV-NL63 spike peptides, taken after COVID-19 vaccination. This TCR was sampled from a human donor who received a COVID-19 vaccine.

The CDR3 region is CASSFRVNQPQHF. DNA for the CDR3: TGTGCCAGCAGTTTCAGGGTCAATCAGCCCCAGCATTTT. The genes are TRBV28 and TRBJ1-5, with D maybe TRBD1 (5 bases). Germline-derived CDR1 and CDR2 are MDHEN and SYDVKM. V lost 3 bases and J lost 3, with 6 bases in between. The CDR3 runs 13 residues.